This TCR beta chain was sequenced during a study of blood T cell repertoires in COVID-19. On the study more broadly: In each case, the material was cDNA or gDNA derived from T cells, B-cell-depleted T cells, or PBMCs.

CDR1 and CDR2 (germline): ENHRY, SYGVKD. This CDR3 comprises 15 residues. V lost 10 bases and J lost 1, with 19 bases in between. The method was immunoSEQ multiplex PCR; TCRdb's version includes in-frame clones alone and lacks a portion of them. The table lists around 31,000 clones, 88% of them singletons. This clone was seen once. The gene calls are TRBV10-3 and TRBJ1-1; D may be TRBD1 (6 bases). Material for sequencing was peripheral blood. The origin of this receptor is a man in his 60s with COVID-19, enrolled during active disease. CDR3 region: CATESSGAGNTEAFF. CDR3 coding DNA: TGTGCCACCGAATCTTCAGGGGCCGGGAACACTGAAGCTTTCTTT.